This TCR beta chain was documented in a study of immune evolution from preneoplasia to lung adenocarcinoma. The assay was immunoSEQ multiplex PCR, and TCRdb's table has in-frame clones only and misses some. The table has about 2,700 clones, over 80% seen once. The ends lost 8 bases at V and 4 bases at J; junction bases unmatched: 13. CDR1 is MNHEY and CDR2 is SVGAGI in the germline V gene. CDR3 size: 15 residues. The sequencing sample was made of FFPE invasive lung adenocarcinoma tissue. This chain connects TRBV6-5 to TRBJ1-2, with 7 nucleotides matching TRBD1. This sequence was found in a person aged 60-79 years with invasive lung adenocarcinoma. The CDR3 loop reads CASLGTEHLGYGYTF. DNA of the CDR3: TGTGCCAGCTTAGGGACAGAGCACCTTGGCTATGGCTACACCTTC.